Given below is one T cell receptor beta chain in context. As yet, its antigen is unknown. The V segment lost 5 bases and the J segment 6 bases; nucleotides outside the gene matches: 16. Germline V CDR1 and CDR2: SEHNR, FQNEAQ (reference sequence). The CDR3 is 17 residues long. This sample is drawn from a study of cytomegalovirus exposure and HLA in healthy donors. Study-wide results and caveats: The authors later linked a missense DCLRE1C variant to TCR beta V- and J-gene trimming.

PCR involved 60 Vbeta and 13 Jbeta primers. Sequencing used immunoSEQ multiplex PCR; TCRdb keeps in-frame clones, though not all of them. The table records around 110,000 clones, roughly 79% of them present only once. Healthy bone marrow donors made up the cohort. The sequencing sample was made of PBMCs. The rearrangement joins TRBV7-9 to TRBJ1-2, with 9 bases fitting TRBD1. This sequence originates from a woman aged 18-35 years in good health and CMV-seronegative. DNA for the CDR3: TGTGCCAGCAGCCAAAAAAGAGAATCCGGGACAGGGAATGGCTACACCTTC. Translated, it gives CASSQKRESGTGNGYTF.